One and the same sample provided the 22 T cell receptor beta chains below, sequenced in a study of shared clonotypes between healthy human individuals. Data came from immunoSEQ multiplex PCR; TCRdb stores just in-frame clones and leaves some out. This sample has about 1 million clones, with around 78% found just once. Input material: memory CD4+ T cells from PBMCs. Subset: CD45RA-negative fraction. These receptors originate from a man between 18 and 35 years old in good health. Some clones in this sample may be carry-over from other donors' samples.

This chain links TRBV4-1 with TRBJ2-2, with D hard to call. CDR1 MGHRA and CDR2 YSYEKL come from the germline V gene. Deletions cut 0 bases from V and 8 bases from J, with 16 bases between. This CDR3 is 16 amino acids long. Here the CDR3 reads CASSQEATHFGGELFF. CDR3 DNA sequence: TGCGCCAGCAGCCAAGAAGCGACCCACTTTGGGGGGGAGCTGTTTTTT.

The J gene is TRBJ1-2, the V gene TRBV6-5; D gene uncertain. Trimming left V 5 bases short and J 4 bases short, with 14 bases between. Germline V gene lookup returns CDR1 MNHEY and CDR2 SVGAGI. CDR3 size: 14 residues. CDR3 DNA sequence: TGTGCCAGCAGTCCTTACGTTCGAGTCTATGGCTACACCTTC. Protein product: CASSPYVRVYGYTF.

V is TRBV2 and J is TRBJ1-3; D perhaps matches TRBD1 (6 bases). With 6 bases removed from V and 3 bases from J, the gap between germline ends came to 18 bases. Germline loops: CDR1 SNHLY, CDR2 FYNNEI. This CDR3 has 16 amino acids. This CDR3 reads CASSRLGGRGGNTIYF. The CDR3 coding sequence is TGTGCCAGCAGCCGGCTAGGGGGAAGGGGTGGAAACACCATATATTTT.

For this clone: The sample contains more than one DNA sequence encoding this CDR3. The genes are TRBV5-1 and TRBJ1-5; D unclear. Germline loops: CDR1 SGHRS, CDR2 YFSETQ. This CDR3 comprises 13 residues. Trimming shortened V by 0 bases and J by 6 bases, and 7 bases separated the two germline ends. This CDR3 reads CASSLGASQPQHF. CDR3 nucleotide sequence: TGCGCCAGCAGCTTGGGTGCAAGTCAGCCCCAGCATTTT.

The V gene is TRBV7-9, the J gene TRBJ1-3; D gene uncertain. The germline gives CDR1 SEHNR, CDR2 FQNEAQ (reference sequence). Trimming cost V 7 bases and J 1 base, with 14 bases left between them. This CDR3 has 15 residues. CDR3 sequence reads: CASNQALGSGNTIYF. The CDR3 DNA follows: TGTGCCAGCAACCAAGCGCTGGGGTCTGGAAACACCATATATTTT.

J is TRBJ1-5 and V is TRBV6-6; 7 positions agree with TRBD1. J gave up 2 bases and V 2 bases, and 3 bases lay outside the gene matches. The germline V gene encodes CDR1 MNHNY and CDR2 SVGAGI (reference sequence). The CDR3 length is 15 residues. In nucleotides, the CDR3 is TGTGCCAGCAGTTACCAGGGGGTGGGCAATCAGCCCCAGCATTTT. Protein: CASSYQGVGNQPQHF.

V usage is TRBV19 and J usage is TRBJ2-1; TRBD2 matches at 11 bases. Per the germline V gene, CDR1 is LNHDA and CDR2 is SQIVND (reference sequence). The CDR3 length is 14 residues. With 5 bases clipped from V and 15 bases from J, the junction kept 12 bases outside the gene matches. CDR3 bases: TGTGCCAGTAGTTCCACCGGGACTAGCGGAGGGGGGTTCTTC. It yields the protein CASSSTGTSGGGFF.

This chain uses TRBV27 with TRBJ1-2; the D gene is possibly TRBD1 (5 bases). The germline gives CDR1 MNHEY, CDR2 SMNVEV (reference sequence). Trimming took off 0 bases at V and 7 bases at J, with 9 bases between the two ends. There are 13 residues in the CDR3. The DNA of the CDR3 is TGTGCCAGCAGTTTATCGGGGGGAGGTGGCTACACCTTC. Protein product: CASSLSGGGGYTF.

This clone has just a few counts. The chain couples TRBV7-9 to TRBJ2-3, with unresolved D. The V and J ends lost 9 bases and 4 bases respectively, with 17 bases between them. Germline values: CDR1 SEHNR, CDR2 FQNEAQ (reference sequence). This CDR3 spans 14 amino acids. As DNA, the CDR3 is TGTGCCAGATATAGGACCCTCCTCCCAGATACGCAGTATTTT. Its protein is CARYRTLLPDTQYF.

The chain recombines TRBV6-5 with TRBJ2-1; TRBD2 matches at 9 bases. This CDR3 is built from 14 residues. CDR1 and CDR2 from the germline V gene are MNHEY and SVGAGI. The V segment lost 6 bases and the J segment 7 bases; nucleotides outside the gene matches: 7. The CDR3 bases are TGTGCCAGCAGATCCGGGACTAGCCTTAATGAGCAGTTCTTC. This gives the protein CASRSGTSLNEQFF.

The CDR3 loop reads CASSESGSFSGYQQYF. Written as DNA, the CDR3 is TGTGCCAGCAGTGAAAGTGGTAGCTTCAGCGGGTATCAGCAGTACTTC. The chain employs TRBV6-1 and TRBJ2-7; D might be TRBD2 (6 bases). V was clipped by 2 bases and J by 8 bases, with 22 bases between them. Germline CDR1 MNHNS, CDR2 SASEGT. This CDR3 is 16 amino acids long.

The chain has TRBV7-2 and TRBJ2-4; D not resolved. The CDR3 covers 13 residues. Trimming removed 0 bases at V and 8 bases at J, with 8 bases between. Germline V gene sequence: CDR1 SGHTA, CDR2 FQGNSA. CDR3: CASSLARSDIQYF. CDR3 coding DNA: TGTGCCAGCAGCTTAGCTAGGTCGGACATTCAGTACTTC.

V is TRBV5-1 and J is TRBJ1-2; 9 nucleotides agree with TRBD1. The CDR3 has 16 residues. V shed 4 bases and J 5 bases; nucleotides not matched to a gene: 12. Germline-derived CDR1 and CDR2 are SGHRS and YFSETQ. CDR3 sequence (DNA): TGCGCCAGCAGCGCCAACCCGGGACAGGGTGGTTATGGCTACACCTTC. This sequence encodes CASSANPGQGGYGYTF.

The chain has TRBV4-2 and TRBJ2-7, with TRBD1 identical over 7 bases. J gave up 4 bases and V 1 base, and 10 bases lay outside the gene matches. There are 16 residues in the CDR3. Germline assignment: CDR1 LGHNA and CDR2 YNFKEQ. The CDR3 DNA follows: TGTGCCAGCAGCCAAGCCGTACCCGGGACAGCTTACGAGCAGTACTTC. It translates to CASSQAVPGTAYEQYF.

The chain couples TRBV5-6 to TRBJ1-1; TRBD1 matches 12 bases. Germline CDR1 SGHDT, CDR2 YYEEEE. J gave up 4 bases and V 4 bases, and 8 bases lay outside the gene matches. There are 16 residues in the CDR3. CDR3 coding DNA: TGTGCCAGCAGCGCCGGGACAGGGGGCAGGGGCACTGAAGCTTTCTTT. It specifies CASSAGTGGRGTEAFF.

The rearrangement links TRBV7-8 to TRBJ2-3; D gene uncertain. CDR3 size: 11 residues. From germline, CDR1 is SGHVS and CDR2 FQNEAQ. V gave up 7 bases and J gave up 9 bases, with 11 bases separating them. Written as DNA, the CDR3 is TGTGCCAGCATCCTAGGGATGACGCAGTATTTT. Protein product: CASILGMTQYF.

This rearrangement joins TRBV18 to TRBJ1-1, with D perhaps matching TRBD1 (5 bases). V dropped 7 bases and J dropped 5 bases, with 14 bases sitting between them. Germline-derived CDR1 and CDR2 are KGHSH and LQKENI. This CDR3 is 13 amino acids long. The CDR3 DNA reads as TGTGCCAGCTTCTCCGGGACGGGAACTGAAGCTTTCTTT. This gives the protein CASFSGTGTEAFF.

The CDR3 here is CASSPPRSMGEKLFF. The CDR3 bases are TGTGCCAGCTCACCACCGCGCAGTATGGGTGAAAAACTGTTTTTT. V gene TRBV18 combines with J gene TRBJ1-4; D is ambiguous. Between the trimmed V and J ends, which lost 0 bases and 7 bases, there was a span of 12 bases. The CDR3 totals 15 residues. Germline-derived CDR1 and CDR2 are KGHSH and LQKENI.

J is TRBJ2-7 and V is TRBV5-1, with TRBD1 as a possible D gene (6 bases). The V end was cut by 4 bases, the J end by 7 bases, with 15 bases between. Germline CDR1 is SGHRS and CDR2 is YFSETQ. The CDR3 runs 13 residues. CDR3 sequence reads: CASSTGQPEEQYF. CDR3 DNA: TGCGCCAGCAGCACTGGACAGCCCGAGGAGCAGTACTTC.

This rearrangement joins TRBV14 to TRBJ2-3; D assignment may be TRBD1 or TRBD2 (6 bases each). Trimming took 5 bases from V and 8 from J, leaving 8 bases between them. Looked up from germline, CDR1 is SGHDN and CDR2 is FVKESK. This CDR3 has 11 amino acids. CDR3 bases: TGTGCCAGCAGCGAGGGGGGTACGCAGTATTTT. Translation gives CASSEGGTQYF.

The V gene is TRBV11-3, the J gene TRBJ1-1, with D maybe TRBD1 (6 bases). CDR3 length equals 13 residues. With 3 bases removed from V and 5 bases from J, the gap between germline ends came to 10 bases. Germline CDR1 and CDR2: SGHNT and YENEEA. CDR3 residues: CASSFQRGTEAFF. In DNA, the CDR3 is TGTGCCAGCAGCTTCCAGAGGGGGACTGAAGCTTTCTTT.

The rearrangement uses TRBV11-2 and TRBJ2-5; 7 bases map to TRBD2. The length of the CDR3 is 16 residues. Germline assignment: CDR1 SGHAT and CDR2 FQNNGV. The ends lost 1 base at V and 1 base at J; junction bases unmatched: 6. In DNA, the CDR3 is TGTGCCAGCAGCTTAGGGCCTGGGAGGGGCCAAGAGACCCAGTACTTC. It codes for CASSLGPGRGQETQYF.